This entry lists 15 T cell receptor beta chains sequenced from one sample in a study of post-analysis software for immune sequencing data. Overall study results and limits: TRBV5-6, TRBV5-1 and TRBV20-1 belonged to a set of roughly 5 TRBV segments that were more frequent in patients than controls.

Antigen specificity for these receptors is unknown. Every TCR beta cDNA library bore unique molecular identifiers. Each CDR3 protein gets one entry after TCRdb re-called the PCR reads with MiXCR. The sample has 350,000 to 450,000 distinct CDR3 sequences; 35% to 45% are singletons. The sequenced sample was blood. These receptors were obtained from a girl aged 2 to 10 with multiple sclerosis.

This chain joins TRBV20-1 and TRBJ1-2; D gene unclear. CDR1 DFQATT and CDR2 SNEGSKA come from the germline V gene (reference sequence). V lost 2 bases and J lost 8, with 12 bases in between. The CDR3 totals 12 residues. The CDR3 DNA follows: TGCAGTGCTAGAATTGAGCGGCGGGGCTACACCTTC. Its translation: CSARIERRGYTF.

The chain uses TRBV7-9 and TRBJ2-7; D possibly corresponds to TRBD1 (6 bases). TRBJ2-5 explains the end of the DNA better; the J call may be wrong. This CDR3 region has 16 residues. From germline, CDR1 is SEHNR and CDR2 FQNEAQ (reference sequence). The CDR3 loop reads CASSFLSTGVAETQYF. The CDR3 DNA sequence: TGTGCCAGCAGCTTCCTTTCGACAGGAGTGGCGGAGACCCAGTACTTC.

In its sample, this clonotype was seen a few times. CDR3 sequence reads: CASSYPRTSVPYNEQFF. The CDR3 nucleotides read TGTGCCAGCAGTTACCCCCGGACTAGCGTGCCCTACAATGAGCAGTTCTTC. The rearrangement uses TRBV6-2 or TRBV6-3 and TRBJ2-1; TRBD2 aligns across 9 bases. V lost 2 bases to trimming and J lost 2 bases; unmatched junction nucleotides: 7. This CDR3 spans 17 amino acids. Germline assignment: CDR1 MNHEY and CDR2 SVGEGT.

This clonotype was picked up a small number of times. The chain couples TRBV12-3 or TRBV12-4 to TRBJ2-3, with 9 bases that match TRBD1. Trimming cost V 5 bases and J 3 bases; bases outside gene matches: 6. This CDR3 region has 15 residues. This chain's CDR3 is CASSQDRGPTDTQYF. The CDR3 DNA reads TGTGCCAGCAGTCAGGACAGGGGACCGACAGATACGCAGTATTTT.

CDR3 loop: CASSHGVLVGQETQYF. The CDR3 bases are TGTGCCAGCAGCCATGGGGTCCTGGTCGGCCAAGAGACCCAGTACTTC. The chain employs TRBV4-2 and TRBJ2-5, with D uncertain. Germline assignment: CDR1 LGHNA and CDR2 YNFKEQ. V lost 3 bases, J lost 1 base, and 15 bases lay in between. The CDR3 is 16 residues long.

This clonotype was detected only a few times. The chain combines TRBV29-1 with TRBJ2-7; D assignment may be TRBD1 or TRBD2 (5 bases each). V lost 0 bases to trimming and J lost 2 bases, with 8 bases between them. There are 13 residues in the CDR3. Germline V gene sequence: CDR1 SQVTM, CDR2 ANQGSEA. CDR3 sequence (DNA): TGCAGCGTTGAAGATACGGGGCCCTACGAGCAGTACTTC. Its protein is CSVEDTGPYEQYF.

The rearrangement uses TRBV2 and TRBJ2-5; 7 bases map to TRBD2. The DNA end favors TRBJ2-7, so the J call may be wrong. The CDR3 loop spans 15 amino acids. The germline gives CDR1 SNHLY, CDR2 FYNNEI. The CDR3 DNA follows: TGTGCCAGCAGTGCGCATAGCGGGTGGTCGGACGAGCAGTACTTC. Translation gives CASSAHSGWSDEQYF.

This clonotype turned up a few times. This sequence joins TRBV20-1 and TRBJ2-4; 11 bases fit TRBD2. The DNA matches TRBJ2-7 better at its end, which makes the J call doubtful. The CDR3 extends over 14 amino acids. In germline, CDR1 is DFQATT, CDR2 SNEGSKA (reference sequence). CDR3 region: CSARSGTSGYEQYF. The CDR3 nucleotides are TGCAGTGCTAGATCCGGGACTAGCGGCTACGAGCAGTACTTC.

The gene calls are TRBV7-2 and TRBJ2-3; a weak D match, TRBD2 (5 bases). V was clipped by 4 bases and J by 0 bases, with 17 bases between them. CDR1 is SGHTA, CDR2 FQGNSA, per germline. CDR3 length equals 17 residues. The CDR3, as DNA: TGTGCCAGCAGCTATTGGGCCCGCGGGCGGAGCACAGATACGCAGTATTTT. Its translation is CASSYWARGRSTDTQYF.

The J gene is TRBJ2-1, the V gene TRBV3-1; D is perhaps TRBD2 (6 bases). CDR1 and CDR2 (germline): LGHDT, YNNKEL (reference sequence). This CDR3 is 16 amino acids long. V lost 4 bases and J lost 4, with 17 bases in between. The CDR3 DNA reads TGTGCCAGCAGCCTCTCCGCAGCGGGTGTTTACAATGAGCAGTTCTTC. The encoded protein is CASSLSAAGVYNEQFF.

This clonotype has just one count. The chain recombines TRBV28 with TRBJ1-2; the D gene is possibly TRBD1 (5 bases). Germline V gives CDR1 MDHEN, CDR2 SYDVKM. Trimming left V 5 bases short and J 8 bases short, with 24 bases between. The length of the CDR3 is 16 residues. CDR3 nucleotide sequence: TGTGCCAGCAGTCTTTATCTGGGGGTAGGAACCGGGGGCTACACCTTC. As protein: CASSLYLGVGTGGYTF.

The chain joins TRBV7-9 to TRBJ2-6; D is unclear. Germline V gene data show CDR1 as SEHNR and CDR2 as FQNEAQ (reference sequence). Trimming removed 4 bases at V and 4 bases at J, with 23 bases between. The CDR3 runs to 19 residues. The CDR3 loop is CASSSPFSEELGGANVLTF. In DNA form, the CDR3 reads TGTGCCAGCAGCTCCCCCTTCAGTGAGGAACTGGGGGGGGCCAACGTCCTGACTTTC.

J is TRBJ2-7 and V is TRBV5-4; 13 nucleotides align to TRBD2. The CDR3 length is 17 residues. The germline V gene has CDR1 SGHNT and CDR2 YYREEE (reference sequence). J lost 7 bases, V lost 4 bases, and 14 bases had no gene match. The CDR3: CASSEGLAGNYYNEQYF. The CDR3 DNA is TGTGCCAGCAGCGAGGGACTAGCGGGGAACTACTACAATGAGCAGTACTTC.

This clonotype was counted only a few times. The DNA of the CDR3 is TGCAGCGCGATAGGGACTAGAAGCGCAAAAAGCTCCTACGAGCAGTACTTC. It encodes CSAIGTRSAKSSYEQYF. The chain is built from TRBV29-1 and TRBJ2-7; 8 nucleotides agree with TRBD2. Trimming took 7 bases from V and 0 from J; bases not matched to a gene: 17. CDR1 is SQVTM and CDR2 is ANQGSEA in the germline V gene. CDR3 length: 17 amino acids.

The chain joins TRBV11-2 to TRBJ2-3; 8 bases align to TRBD2. Germline V gene data show CDR1 as SGHAT and CDR2 as FQNNGV. This CDR3 region has 16 residues. With 0 bases clipped from V and 4 bases from J, the junction kept 6 bases outside the gene matches. The CDR3 sequence: CASSLERTSLADTQYF. As DNA, the CDR3 is TGTGCCAGCAGCTTAGAGAGGACTAGCCTGGCAGATACGCAGTATTTT.